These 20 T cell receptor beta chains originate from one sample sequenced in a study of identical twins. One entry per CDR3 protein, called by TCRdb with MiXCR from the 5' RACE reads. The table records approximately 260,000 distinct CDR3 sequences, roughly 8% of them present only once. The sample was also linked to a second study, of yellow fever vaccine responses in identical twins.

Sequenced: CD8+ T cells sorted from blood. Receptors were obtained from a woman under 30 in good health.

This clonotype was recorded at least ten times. CDR3 in amino acids: CASSLTSGGPYNEQFF. The CDR3 DNA follows: TGTGCCAGCAGCCTGACTAGCGGGGGGCCCTACAATGAGCAGTTCTTC. This chain joins TRBV6-4 and TRBJ2-1; 13 bases align to TRBD2. Losses at the gene ends were 6 bases for V and 2 bases for J; bases not matched to a gene: 4. Germline values: CDR1 MRHNA, CDR2 SNTAGT. The CDR3 length is 16 residues.

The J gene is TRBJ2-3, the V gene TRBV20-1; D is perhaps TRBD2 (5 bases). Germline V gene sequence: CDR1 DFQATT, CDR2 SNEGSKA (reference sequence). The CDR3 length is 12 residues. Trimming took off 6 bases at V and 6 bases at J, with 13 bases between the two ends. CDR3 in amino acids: CSASSSEDTQYF. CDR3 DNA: TGCAGTGCCTCTAGCAGTGAGGATACGCAGTATTTT.

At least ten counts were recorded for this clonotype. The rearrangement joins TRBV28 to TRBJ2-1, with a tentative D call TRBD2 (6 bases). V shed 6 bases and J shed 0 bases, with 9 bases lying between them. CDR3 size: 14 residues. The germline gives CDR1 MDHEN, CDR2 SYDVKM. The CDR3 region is CASRSTSSYNEQFF. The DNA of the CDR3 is TGTGCCAGCAGATCGACTAGCTCCTACAATGAGCAGTTCTTC.

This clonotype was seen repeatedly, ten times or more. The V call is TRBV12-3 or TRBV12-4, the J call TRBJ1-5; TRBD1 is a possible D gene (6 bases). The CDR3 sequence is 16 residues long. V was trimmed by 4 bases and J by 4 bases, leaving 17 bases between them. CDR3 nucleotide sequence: TGTGCCAGCAGTTATGGGACACGAGAAAAGAATCAGCCCCAGCATTTT. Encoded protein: CASSYGTREKNQPQHF.

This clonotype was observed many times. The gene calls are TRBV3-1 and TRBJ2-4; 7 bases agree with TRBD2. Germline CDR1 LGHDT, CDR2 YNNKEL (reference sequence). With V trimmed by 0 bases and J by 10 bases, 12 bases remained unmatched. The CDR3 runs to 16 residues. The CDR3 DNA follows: TGTGCCAGCAGCCAAGATCCGGGGGGAGCCTACAATATTCAGTACTTC. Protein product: CASSQDPGGAYNIQYF.

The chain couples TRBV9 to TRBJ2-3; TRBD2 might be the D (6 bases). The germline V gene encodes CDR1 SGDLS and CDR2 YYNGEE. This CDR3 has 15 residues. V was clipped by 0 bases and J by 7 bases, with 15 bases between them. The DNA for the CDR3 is TGTGCCAGCAGCGTAGGTGTGGGACTCCCCCATACGCAGTATTTT. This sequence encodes CASSVGVGLPHTQYF.

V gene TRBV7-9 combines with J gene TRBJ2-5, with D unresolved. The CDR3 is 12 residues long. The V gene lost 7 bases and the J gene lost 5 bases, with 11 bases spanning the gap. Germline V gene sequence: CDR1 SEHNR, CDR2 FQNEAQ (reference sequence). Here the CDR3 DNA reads TGTGCCAGCACCGGGCCTACGGAGACCCAGTACTTC. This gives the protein CASTGPTETQYF.

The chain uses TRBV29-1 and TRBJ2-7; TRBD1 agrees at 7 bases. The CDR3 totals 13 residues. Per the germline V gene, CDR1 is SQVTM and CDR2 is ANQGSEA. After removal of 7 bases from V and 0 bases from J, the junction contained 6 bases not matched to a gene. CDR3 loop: CSGRDSVSYEQYF. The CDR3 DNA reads TGCAGCGGCCGGGACAGTGTCTCCTACGAGCAGTACTTC.

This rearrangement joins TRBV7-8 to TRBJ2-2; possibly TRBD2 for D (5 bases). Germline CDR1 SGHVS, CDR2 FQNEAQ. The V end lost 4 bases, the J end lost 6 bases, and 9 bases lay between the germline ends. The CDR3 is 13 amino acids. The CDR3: CASSYTSAGELFF. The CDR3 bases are TGTGCCAGCAGCTACACTAGTGCCGGGGAGCTGTTTTTT. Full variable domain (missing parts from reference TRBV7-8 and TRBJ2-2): GAGVSQSPRYKVAKRGQDVALRCDPISGHVSLFWYQQALGQGPEFLTYFQNEAQLDKSGLPSDRFFAERPEGSVSTLKIQRTQQEDSAVYLCASSYTSAGELFFGEGSRLTVL.

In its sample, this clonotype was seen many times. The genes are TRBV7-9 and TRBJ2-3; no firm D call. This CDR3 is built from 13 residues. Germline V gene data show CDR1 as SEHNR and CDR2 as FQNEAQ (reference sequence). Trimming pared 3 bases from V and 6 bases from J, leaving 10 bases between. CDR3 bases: TGTGCCAGCAGCTTTCCGGGTTTGGATACGCAGTATTTT. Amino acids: CASSFPGLDTQYF.

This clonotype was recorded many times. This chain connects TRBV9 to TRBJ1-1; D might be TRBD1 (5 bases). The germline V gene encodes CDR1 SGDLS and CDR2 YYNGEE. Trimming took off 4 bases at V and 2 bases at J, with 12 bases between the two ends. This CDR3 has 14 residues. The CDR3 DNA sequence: TGTGCCAGCAGCCATCAGGGTCCAAACACTGAAGCTTTCTTT. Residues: CASSHQGPNTEAFF.

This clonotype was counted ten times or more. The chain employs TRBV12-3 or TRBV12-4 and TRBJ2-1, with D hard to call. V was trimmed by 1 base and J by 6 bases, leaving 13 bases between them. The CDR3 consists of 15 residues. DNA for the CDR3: TGTGCCAGCAGTTTAGGCTACGGATCGGCCAATGAGCAGTTCTTC. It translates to CASSLGYGSANEQFF.

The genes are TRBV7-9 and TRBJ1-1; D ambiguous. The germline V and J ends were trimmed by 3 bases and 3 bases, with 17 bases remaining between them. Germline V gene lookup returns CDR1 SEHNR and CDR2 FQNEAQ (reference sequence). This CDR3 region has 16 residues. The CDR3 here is CASSFGDLRMDTEAFF. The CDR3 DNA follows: TGTGCCAGCAGCTTTGGAGATCTTCGTATGGACACTGAAGCTTTCTTT. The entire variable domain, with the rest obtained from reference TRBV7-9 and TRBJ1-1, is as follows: DTGVSQNPRHKITKRGQNVTFRCDPISEHNRLYWYRQTLGQGPEFLTYFQNEAQLEKSRLLSDRFSAERPKGSFSTLEIQRTEQGDSAMYLCASSFGDLRMDTEAFFGQGTRLTVV.

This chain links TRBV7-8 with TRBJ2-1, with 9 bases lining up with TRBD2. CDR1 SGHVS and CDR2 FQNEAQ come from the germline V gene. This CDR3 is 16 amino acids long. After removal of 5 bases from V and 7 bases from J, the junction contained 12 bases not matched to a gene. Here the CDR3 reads CASSTRGGGAGNEQFF. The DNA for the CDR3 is TGTGCCAGCAGCACACGAGGCGGGGGGGCCGGGAATGAGCAGTTCTTC.

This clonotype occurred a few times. The CDR3 region has the DNA TGTGCCAGCAGCTTACCCAGGGGTTACGAGCAGTACTTC. Its protein product is CASSLPRGYEQYF. The chain carries TRBV7-9 and TRBJ2-7; a possible D gene is TRBD1 (6 bases). This CDR3 has 13 amino acids. The germline V and J ends were trimmed by 2 bases and 4 bases, with 9 bases remaining between them. Germline loops: CDR1 SEHNR, CDR2 FQNEAQ (reference sequence).

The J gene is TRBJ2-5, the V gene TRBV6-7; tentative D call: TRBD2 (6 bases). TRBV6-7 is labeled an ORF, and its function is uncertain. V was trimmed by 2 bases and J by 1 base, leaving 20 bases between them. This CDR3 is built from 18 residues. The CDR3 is CASSYVPFRDSSQETQYF. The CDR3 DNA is TGTGCCAGCAGTTACGTACCTTTTAGGGACTCTAGCCAAGAGACCCAGTACTTC.

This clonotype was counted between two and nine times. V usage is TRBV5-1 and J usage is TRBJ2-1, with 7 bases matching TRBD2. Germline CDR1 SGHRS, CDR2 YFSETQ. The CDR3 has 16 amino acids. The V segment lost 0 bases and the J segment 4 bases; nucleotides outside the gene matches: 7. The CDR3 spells CASSLGGGGWYNEQFF. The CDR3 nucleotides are TGCGCCAGCAGCTTGGGAGGCGGGGGTTGGTACAATGAGCAGTTCTTC.

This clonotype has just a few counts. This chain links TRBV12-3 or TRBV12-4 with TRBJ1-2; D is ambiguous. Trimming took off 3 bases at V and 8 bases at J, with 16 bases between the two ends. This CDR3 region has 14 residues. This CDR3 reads CASSFPERVEGYTF. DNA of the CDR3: TGTGCCAGCAGTTTTCCCGAGAGGGTGGAGGGCTACACCTTC.

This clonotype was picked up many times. CDR3 sequence reads: CASSYLLEVSGYTF. CDR3 coding DNA: TGTGCCAGCAGTTACCTTTTGGAGGTGTCCGGCTACACCTTC. The chain carries TRBV6-2 or TRBV6-3 and TRBJ1-2; D remains unclear. Germline CDR1 is MNHEY and CDR2 is SVGEGT. This CDR3 region has 14 residues. The germline V and J ends were trimmed by 2 bases and 8 bases, with 15 bases remaining between them.

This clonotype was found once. CDR3: CASSYDSTNQPQHF. The CDR3 DNA follows: TGTGCCAGCAGTTACGACAGTACCAATCAGCCCCAGCATTTT. The chain has TRBV6-5 and TRBJ1-5, with a weak D call TRBD1 (5 bases). The CDR3 is 14 amino acids. In germline, CDR1 is MNHEY, CDR2 SVGAGI. Trimming took 2 bases from V and 3 from J, leaving 8 bases between them.